This T cell receptor (beta chain) emerged from a study of cytomegalovirus exposure and HLA in healthy donors. Across the study: Most donors, more than 80% of several hundred genotyped, fell in the Caucasian-associated ancestry cluster. General observations from the study: 87-base-pair reads could not separate some V segments, including TRBV6-2 and TRBV6-3. Several top significant clusters appeared, in a later analysis, to be linked to common viral pathogens.

Amplification used 60 Vbeta primers and 13 Jbeta primers. Clones were sequenced by immunoSEQ multiplex PCR, and TCRdb holds only the in-frame ones, with some missing. The sample has approximately 190,000 clones, 84% seen once; the top ten hold approximately 0.26%. Samples came from healthy bone marrow donors. This clone occurred a few times. Its target is unknown. The germline CDR1 and CDR2 sequences are MGHDK and SYGVNS. V lost 6 bases, J lost 3 bases, and 8 bases stayed unmatched. CDR3 size: 14 residues. The receptor was isolated from a boy between 10 and 17 years old in good health and CMV-seronegative. Sample: PBMCs. J is TRBJ2-7 and V is TRBV25-1; the match to TRBD2 covers 7 bases. The CDR3: CASSGGGRGYEQYF. The CDR3 nucleotides read TGTGCCAGCAGCGGTGGCGGGAGAGGCTACGAGCAGTACTTC.